A single sample is the source of the 12 T cell receptor beta chains below, sequenced in a study of regulatory T cells in long-lasting Graves disease. Construction of TCR beta libraries relied on iRepertoire HTBI primers and on Arm-PCR targeting CDR3 regions. One entry per CDR3 protein, called by TCRdb with MiXCR from the multiplex PCR reads. The profile shows fewer than 550,000 distinct CDR3 sequences, roughly a sixth of them singletons. Time point described: newly diagnosed GD, antithyroid drugs for less than 3 months. From PBMCs, RNA was extracted and then used to make the TCR library. This sample also appeared in a second study, on T cells in Graves' hyperthyroidism and ophthalmopathy.

Sequences were derived from peripheral blood mononuclear cells (PBMCs), sampled at new diagnosis, from a patient treated with antithyroid drugs. The source is a woman aged 40-65 years with Graves disease.

This clonotype was observed a few times. This chain links TRBV7-9 with TRBJ1-2; the D is unclear. The CDR3 loop spans 11 amino acids. The ends were cut back, 5 bases at V and 7 bases at J, with 8 bases in the middle. CDR1 is SEHNR, CDR2 FQNEAQ, per germline (reference sequence). CDR3 protein: CASSLQSGYTF. The CDR3 bases are TGTGCCAGCAGCCTGCAGTCTGGCTACACCTTC.

In this sample, this clonotype turned up many times. This chain joins TRBV3-1 and TRBJ1-1; D is perhaps TRBD1 (5 bases). CDR1 LGHDT and CDR2 YNNKEL come from the germline V gene (reference sequence). The V end lost 1 base, the J end lost 0 bases, and 9 bases lay between the germline ends. The CDR3 has 15 amino acids. The CDR3: CASSQVGAVNTEAFF. CDR3 coding DNA: TGTGCCAGCAGCCAAGTCGGGGCAGTGAACACTGAAGCTTTCTTT.

This clonotype was found a few times. The rearrangement links TRBV6-5 to TRBJ1-2; D remains unclear. Trimming stripped 0 bases from V and 2 bases from J, with 7 bases between. This CDR3 spans 14 amino acids. CDR1 and CDR2 (germline): MNHEY, SVGAGI. CDR3 DNA sequence: TGTGCCAGCAGTTACTCGTCACAGAACTATGGCTACACCTTC. Translation: CASSYSSQNYGYTF.

At least ten counts were recorded for this clonotype. The chain carries TRBV3-1 and TRBJ2-1; TRBD2 matches at 14 bases. The germline V gene encodes CDR1 LGHDT and CDR2 YNNKEL (reference sequence). The CDR3 has 15 amino acids. Trimming took 8 bases from V and 7 from J; bases not matched to a gene: 7. CDR3 nucleotide sequence: TGTGCCAGCTCTGGGACTAGCGGGGGAAGGAATGAGCAGTTCTTC. Translation gives CASSGTSGGRNEQFF.

CDR3 in DNA: TGCGCCAGCAGCCAAGATCAAACTAGCGGGACGAGCACAGATACGCAGTATTTT. As protein: CASSQDQTSGTSTDTQYF. The chain couples TRBV4-1 to TRBJ2-3; 10 bases map to TRBD2. Germline-derived CDR1 and CDR2 are MGHRA and YSYEKL. J was trimmed by 0 bases and V by 0 bases; bases with no gene match: 6. The CDR3 runs 18 residues.

This clonotype was recorded many times. DNA of the CDR3: TGTGCCAGCGAGGGGCAGGCCTACGAGCAGTACTTC. Protein product: CASEGQAYEQYF. The chain combines TRBV10-3 with TRBJ2-7, with D tentatively TRBD1 or TRBD2 (5 bases each). V lost 10 bases and J 2 bases, leaving 12 bases between the germline ends. CDR3 length equals 12 residues. The V gene's germline CDR1 is ENHRY and CDR2 SYGVKD.

This clonotype was picked up many times. The rearrangement links TRBV20-1 to TRBJ1-1; TRBD1 is a possible D gene (6 bases). This CDR3 spans 14 amino acids. Germline CDR1 and CDR2: DFQATT and SNEGSKA (reference sequence). Trimming pared 3 bases from V and 0 bases from J, leaving 11 bases between. In DNA, the CDR3 is TGCAGTGCTAGCTTAGGGGGGGTGAACACTGAAGCTTTCTTT. Translating it yields CSASLGGVNTEAFF.

This clonotype was seen at least ten times. The chain recombines TRBV18 with TRBJ1-1, with 10 bases lining up with TRBD1. The J segment lost 3 bases and the V segment lost 2 bases, leaving 3 bases of the junction unmatched. Germline V gene lookup returns CDR1 KGHSH and CDR2 LQKENI. This CDR3 comprises 15 residues. Written as DNA, the CDR3 is TGTGCCAGCTCACCAGGGACAGGGGCCCACACTGAAGCTTTCTTT. Amino acids: CASSPGTGAHTEAFF.

V usage is TRBV2 and J usage is TRBJ2-7; maybe TRBD2 (6 bases). CDR1 and CDR2 from the germline V gene are SNHLY and FYNNEI. The CDR3 has 15 residues. The V end lost 3 bases, the J end lost 2 bases, and 14 bases lay between the germline ends. The CDR3 region is CASSDSMRGPYEQYF. CDR3 DNA sequence: TGTGCCAGCAGTGACTCTATGCGGGGTCCCTACGAGCAGTACTTC.

The sample holds a few counts of this clonotype. The chain recombines TRBV19 with TRBJ2-3, with no clear D. The CDR3 contains 14 residues. Trimming took off 9 bases at V and 0 bases at J, with 13 bases between the two ends. Germline assignment: CDR1 LNHDA and CDR2 SQIVND (reference sequence). The CDR3 protein is CASPLLRSTDTQYF. CDR3 nucleotide sequence: TGTGCCAGCCCCCTTCTACGGAGCACAGATACGCAGTATTTT.

J is TRBJ1-3 and V is TRBV6-5; possible D gene TRBD1, 5 bases. V shed 4 bases and J shed 0 bases, with 22 bases lying between them. The length of the CDR3 is 19 residues. In germline, CDR1 is MNHEY, CDR2 SVGAGI. The CDR3 spells CASSSPLAPGQSSGNTIYF. The CDR3 bases are TGTGCCAGCAGTTCACCCCTAGCACCAGGGCAGAGCTCTGGAAACACCATATATTTT.

At least ten counts were recorded for this clonotype. The chain carries TRBV29-1 and TRBJ1-2, with D hard to call. V lost 0 bases and J 7 bases, leaving 12 bases between the germline ends. The CDR3 covers 13 residues. From germline, CDR1 is SQVTM and CDR2 ANQGSEA. This chain's CDR3 is CSVEDLREAGYTF. Written as DNA, the CDR3 is TGCAGCGTTGAAGATCTACGAGAGGCTGGCTACACCTTC.